In its sample, the clone carrying this T cell receptor (beta chain) was seen many times. Antigen: not known. This sample was included in a study of T cell repertoires in cytomegalovirus infection. In TCRdb, the reads were re-called with MiXCR into one record per CDR3 protein. Among some 940,000 distinct CDR3 sequences listed, about a third were seen once. The CDR3 runs 14 residues. The junction had 10 bases not matched to a gene; V was cut back by 10 bases and J by 2 bases. V is TRBV12-3 or TRBV12-4 and J is TRBJ2-5; 7 bases fit TRBD2. The clonotype comes from a human donor in good health (CMV status not recorded). Some clones in this sample may be carry-over from other donors' samples. Sample: cultured CD8+ T cells from PBMCs, taken from culture after CMV antigen stimulation. The CDR3 sequence is CATTGRDGQETQYF. DNA of the CDR3: TGTGCCACCACGGGGAGGGACGGACAAGAGACCCAGTACTTC.